The TCR beta chain under discussion was sequenced for a study of cytomegalovirus exposure and HLA in healthy donors. Whole-study findings and limits: Likely technical artifact: a cluster of highly shared sequence variants. Specificity for CMV antigens was confirmed in vitro for a few of the CMV-associated chains.

In its sample, this clone was seen a few times. What it recognizes is unknown. Germline V gene sequence: CDR1 LGHNA, CDR2 YSLEER. The CDR3 runs 15 residues. The V gene lost 0 bases and the J gene lost 4 bases, with 10 bases spanning the gap. PCR involved 60 Vbeta and 13 Jbeta primers. In the authors' workflow: In a later analysis, the count reached 82 million or so unique TCR beta chains, with about 10 million shared. Measured with immunoSEQ multiplex PCR; TCRdb has only the in-frame clones, and not every one. V and J calls and clone size are as listed in that table; D and trimming were resolved from the DNA. The sample has about 160,000 clones, roughly 80% seen once.

The sample consisted of PBMCs. The sequence derives from a man aged 25-45 years in good health and CMV-seronegative. This chain uses TRBV4-3 with TRBJ1-5; the D is unclear. CDR3: CASSQDWAGNQPQHF. The CDR3, as DNA: TGCGCCAGCAGCCAAGATTGGGCCGGTAATCAGCCCCAGCATTTT.